This TCR beta chain was retrieved from a study of T cells in Graves' hyperthyroidism and ophthalmopathy. Researchers took RNA transcripts and amplified the TCR beta CDR3 regions from them. The HTBI primer set was used in a first-round RT-PCR of the TCR CDR3. TCRdb re-analysed the multiplex PCR reads in MiXCR, keeping a single row per CDR3 protein. The table records about 500,000 distinct CDR3 sequences, around 43% of them present only once. The CDR3 totals 17 residues. Germline V gene sequence: CDR1 PRHDT, CDR2 FYEKMQ (reference sequence). The ends lost 4 bases at V and 3 bases at J; junction bases unmatched: 11.

Sample: peripheral blood or thyroid tissue (not recorded which). The chain combines TRBV13 with TRBJ1-1, with 10 bases lining up with TRBD1. The clonotype was recovered from an adult woman with Graves' disease, either hyperthyroidism or ophthalmopathy (not recorded which). DNA of the CDR3: TGTGCCAGCAGCTCAACCCGGGACAGGGGAAGGGACACTGAAGCTTTCTTT. Translation gives CASSSTRDRGRDTEAFF.